This T cell receptor beta chain comes out of a study of cytomegalovirus exposure and HLA in healthy donors. General study results and limits: In a later analysis, a genetic analysis reported fewer productive-TCR N-insertions in an Asian-associated ancestry cluster than the cohort average.

The CDR3 contains 14 residues. V was cut by 2 bases and J by 11 bases, with 13 bases left in between. The germline CDR1 and CDR2 sequences are MNHEY and SVGAGI. Of note for this clone: As yet, its antigen is unknown.

The PCR had 60 Vbeta and 13 Jbeta primers. Sequenced by immunoSEQ multiplex PCR; TCRdb stores in-frame clones only, minus some. Here the sample spans tens of thousands of clones, about 86% being singletons. What was sequenced was PBMCs. This chain links TRBV6-5 with TRBJ1-6; D perhaps matches TRBD1 (5 bases). The source is a boy between 10 and 17 years old in good health and CMV-seronegative. CDR3 region: CASSYAGSRAPLHF. CDR3 DNA sequence: TGTGCCAGCAGTTACGCAGGGTCTCGGGCACCCCTCCACTTT.